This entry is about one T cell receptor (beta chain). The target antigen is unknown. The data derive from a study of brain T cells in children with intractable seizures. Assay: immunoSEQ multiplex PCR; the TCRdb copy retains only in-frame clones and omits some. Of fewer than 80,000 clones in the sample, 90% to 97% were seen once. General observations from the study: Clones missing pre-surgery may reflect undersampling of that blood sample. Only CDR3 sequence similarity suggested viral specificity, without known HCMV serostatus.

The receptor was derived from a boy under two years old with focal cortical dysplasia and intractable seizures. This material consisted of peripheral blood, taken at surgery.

CDR3: CSASTSGRTTGELFF. In DNA form, the CDR3 reads TGCAGTGCGAGTACTAGCGGGAGGACCACCGGGGAGCTGTTTTTT. The chain employs TRBV20-1 and TRBJ2-2; the match to TRBD2 covers 12 bases. Germline V gene sequence: CDR1 DFQATT, CDR2 SNEGSKA (reference sequence). The CDR3 has 15 residues. The J segment lost 4 bases and the V segment lost 6 bases, leaving 6 bases of the junction unmatched.